Described below is a single T cell receptor beta chain sequence and its context. This clone was recorded once. The antigen it recognizes is unknown. Within one base of it there is no much larger clone, and no base qualities were kept. For this chain, trimming is 3 bases at the V end and 3 bases at the J end, and the number of junction bases without a gene match is 7. CDR1 and CDR2 were assigned from the germline V gene as SGDLS and YYNGEE. Reading from cysteine to phenylalanine, the CDR3 counts 16 amino acids. Only the CDR3 region is kept as DNA, spanning 48 bases read in frame from base 1. One collaborating source in Seattle enrolled patients during active infection and followed them longitudinally through the course of disease. The collaborating institutions used their own protocols to collect whole blood in K2EDTA tubes. Collaborator samples were shipped for TCRbeta analysis as frozen whole blood, isolated PBMCs, or DNA extracted from either sample type.

The data originate from a study of blood T cell repertoires in COVID-19 (dated by TCRdb to about 2020). The study in broad terms: Collaborator samples came from the United States, Italy and Spain and covered acute and convalescent phases of COVID-19. The prospective study material was composed of cDNA or gDNA derived from T cells, B-cell-depleted T cells, or PBMCs. The dataset comprised deeply sampled blood TCRbeta repertoires from subjects exposed to, actively infected with, or recovered from COVID-19. The repertoires were released in a freely available public database intended as a resource for research on the immune response to SARS-CoV-2. The samples were drawn from the first 160 participants of the ongoing ImmuneRACE study and from 950 to 1,500 subjects provided by 6 global collaborators. The sample metadata nearly always contained a de-identified subject ID, COVID-19 status, age in years and sex. HLA class I and class II types, where available, came from metadata supplied by the sample provider rather than from assay-based typing.

Summary of the overall study and its limitations: Clinical and demographic metadata were provided uncurated, with the amount varying by source and participant.

The immunoSEQ Assay, a bias-controlled multiplex PCR, was used to amplify TCRbeta CDR3 regions from genomic DNA. The paper's data handling went like this. Within the assay, amplification of reference gene primers was used to estimate how many nucleated cells each sample contained. To quantify the absolute abundance of each unique TCRbeta CDR3 rearrangement, sequence reads were collapsed and filtered. For each sample, productive Simpson clonality was calculated as the square root of Simpson's diversity index over productive rearrangements. This immuneACCESS table, as held by TCRdb, lists in-frame sequences with V and J called but not all clones. Of the missing ones, under half trace to an unresolved V gene in checked studies; the others have no known cause. From that table come the V and J calls and clone size; the DNA was used to work out D and trimming. The sample table lists about 180,000 clones, about 83% of them with a count of one. The leading ten clones occupy about an eighth of the sample.

The rearranged segments are TRBV9 and TRBJ2-3, and 10 junction bases match TRBD2. This clonotype was sampled from a woman in her 70s with COVID-19, enrolled during active disease. Sequenced input: peripheral blood. The nucleotide sequence is given as TGTGCCAGCAGCGCGTGGACTAGCGGAATAACAGATACGCAGTATTTT. Its product reads: CASSAWTSGITDTQYF.